The clone carrying this TCR beta chain was observed a few times. This record belongs to a study of T-cell reconstitution after alpha-beta-depleted transplantation in children. The CDR3 has 13 residues. CDR1 and CDR2 (germline): SNHLY, FYNNEI. Trimming stripped 4 bases from V and 7 bases from J, with 10 bases between. Using unique molecular identifiers, the investigators prepared the TCRbeta library. TCRdb passed the PCR reads through MiXCR, listing each CDR3 protein once. The sample consists of about 610,000 distinct CDR3 sequences, over 9.5% of them appearing once. The input for sequencing was PBMCs from the stem cell graft donor, taken from the stem cell graft. The sequence was collected from a human donor who donated a stem cell graft to a child with acute myeloid leukemia. This sequence joins TRBV2 and TRBJ1-4; unclear D gene. The CDR3 reads CASSGFTGEKLFF. The CDR3 bases are TGTGCCAGCAGTGGATTCACGGGTGAAAAACTGTTTTTT.